Listed below are T cell receptor beta chains from one sample, sequenced in a study of PD-1 blockade in classical Hodgkin lymphoma. Clones were sequenced by immunoSEQ multiplex PCR, and TCRdb holds only the in-frame ones, with some missing. Altogether over 60,000 clones are present, 85% to 95% being singletons, with the ten largest covering roughly 2.5%. Specimen: peripheral blood mononuclear cells (PBMCs). These TCRs come from a human donor with classical Hodgkin lymphoma. The CDR3 runs from the conserved cysteine through the conserved F or W. A D gene is named only where the DNA matches it firmly. Size tells how often a clone was seen (once, few, many) or the class of an expanded clone, and some rows leave it out.

>TRBV5-1|TRBJ1-4|-|-
CASSPSRATNEKLFF
TGCGCCAGCAGCCCCTCGAGGGCCACTAATGAAAAACTGTTTTTT
>TRBV27|TRBJ2-3|TRBD2|-
CASSPTMVAGITDTQYF
TGTGCCAGCAGTCCTACGATGGTAGCGGGGATCACAGATACGCAGTATTTT
>TRBV4-1|TRBJ2-5|TRBD2|-
CASSPGGLAGGQETQYF
TGCGCCAGCAGCCCCGGGGGACTAGCGGGAGGGCAAGAGACCCAGTACTTC
>TRBV11-2|TRBJ2-7|TRBD2|once
CASSLIAGAYEQYF
TGTGCCAGCAGCTTAATAGCGGGAGCCTACGAGCAGTACTTC
>TRBV4-1|TRBJ1-1|-|-
CASSQVDMGWVSTEAFF
TGCGCCAGCAGCCAAGTAGATATGGGGTGGGTTAGCACTGAAGCTTTCTTT
>TRBV7-8|TRBJ2-7|-|-
CASSSRSYEQYF
TGTGCCAGCAGCTCCAGAAGCTACGAGCAGTACTTC
>TRBV6-5|TRBJ2-1|-|-
CASRRGSYNEQFF
TGTGCCAGCAGGAGGGGCTCCTACAATGAGCAGTTCTTC
>TRBV18|TRBJ1-1|-|-
CASSPNINTEAFF
TGTGCCAGCTCACCCAATATAAATACTGAAGCTTTCTTT
>TRBV6-1|TRBJ1-2|TRBD1|-
CARDRGVGYTF
TGTGCCAGGGACAGGGGGGTAGGCTACACCTTC
>TRBV6-5|TRBJ1-6|-|-
CASSYSPSSYNSPLHF
TGTGCCAGCAGTTACTCGCCGTCCTCCTATAATTCACCCCTCCACTTT
>TRBV4-3|TRBJ1-6|TRBD1|-
CASSRTGTGSPLHF
TGCGCCAGCAGCCGGACAGGGACGGGGTCACCCCTCCACTTT
>TRBV10-3|TRBJ2-6|-|once
CAMLKSGANVLTF
TGTGCCATGTTGAAATCTGGGGCCAACGTCCTGACTTTC
>TRBV6-6|TRBJ1-3|TRBD1|-
CASSYLYRGSGNTIYF
TGTGCCAGCAGTTACCTCTACAGGGGATCTGGAAACACCATATATTTT
>TRBV2|TRBJ1-4|TRBD1|-
CAGQQGSTNEKLFF
TGTGCCGGGCAACAGGGGTCAACTAATGAAAAACTGTTTTTT
>TRBV30|TRBJ2-7|-|-
CAWGFGRPYEQYF
TGTGCCTGGGGGTTCGGACGTCCCTACGAGCAGTACTTC
>TRBV6-4|TRBJ2-6|-|-
CASSDSGTGANVLTF
TGTGCCAGCAGTGACTCGGGGACTGGGGCCAACGTCCTGACTTTC
>TRBV18|TRBJ1-5|-|once
CASSPSGLSQPQHF
TGTGCCAGCTCACCATCAGGGTTGAGTCAGCCCCAGCATTTT
>TRBV4-1|TRBJ2-5|TRBD2|-
CASSQPGLALQETQYF
TGCGCCAGCAGCCAGCCGGGACTAGCGCTCCAAGAGACCCAGTACTTC
>TRBV7-9|TRBJ2-3|TRBD2|-
CASSTLESAGGQSTDTQYF
TGTGCCAGCAGCACCCTTGAGTCAGCGGGAGGCCAGAGCACAGATACGCAGTATTTT
>TRBV30|TRBJ2-5|TRBD2|once
CAWSDRSGSPKETQYF
TGTGCCTGGAGTGACCGTAGCGGGAGCCCGAAAGAGACCCAGTACTTC
>TRBV5-1|TRBJ1-4|-|-
CASSPGTANEKLFF
TGCGCCAGCAGCCCCGGGACGGCCAATGAAAAACTGTTTTTT
>TRBV10-2|TRBJ2-3|-|-
CASSLGYTQYF
TGCGCCAGCAGCCTGGGGTATACGCAGTATTTT
>TRBV6-1|TRBJ1-1|-|-
CASSESGRLWGAEAFF
TGTGCCAGCAGTGAATCTGGCAGGCTTTGGGGGGCTGAAGCTTTCTTT
>TRBV30|TRBJ2-5|TRBD2|-
CAWSGPDRLAGIQETQYF
TGTGCCTGGAGTGGACCCGACCGACTAGCGGGGATACAAGAGACCCAGTACTTC
>TRBV11-2|TRBJ1-2|-|-
CASSSAWVYGYTF
TGTGCCAGCAGCTCTGCGTGGGTTTATGGCTACACCTTC
>TRBV7-9|TRBJ1-1|-|-
CASSRGMLNTEAFF
TGTGCCAGCAGCCGTGGGATGCTAAACACTGAAGCTTTCTTT
>TRBV6-6|TRBJ2-7|-|-
CASTPTAQLEQYF
TGTGCCAGCACCCCTACGGCGCAACTCGAGCAGTACTTC
>TRBV21-1|TRBJ2-1|-|-
CASPGSSYNEQFF
TGTGCCAGCCCGGGGAGCTCCTACAATGAGCAGTTCTTC
>TRBV28|TRBJ2-7|-|-
CASSTQSWGTTYEQYF
TGTGCCAGCAGTACCCAGAGTTGGGGGACAACCTACGAGCAGTACTTC
>TRBV5-6|TRBJ1-2|TRBD1|-
CASSILPGQGNGYTF
TGTGCCAGCAGCATCCTCCCGGGACAGGGAAACGGCTACACCTTC
>TRBV5-6|TRBJ2-5|-|-
CASSLSREGKDETQYF
TGTGCCAGCAGCTTGAGTAGGGAAGGTAAAGACGAGACCCAGTACTTC
>TRBV4-1|TRBJ1-5|TRBD1|-
CASSQDGYDRASNQPQHF
TGCGCCAGCAGCCAAGATGGGTATGACAGGGCTAGCAATCAGCCCCAGCATTTT
>TRBV19|TRBJ2-1|TRBD1|-
CASSLGQRYNEQFF
TGTGCCAGTAGTTTGGGACAGAGATACAATGAGCAGTTCTTC
>TRBV28|TRBJ1-1|-|-
CASSLEAHPEAFF
TGTGCCAGCAGTTTAGAGGCTCATCCTGAAGCTTTCTTT
>TRBV9|TRBJ1-1|TRBD1|-
CASSGQGGAEAFF
TGTGCCAGCAGTGGACAGGGTGGAGCTGAAGCTTTCTTT
>TRBV9|TRBJ2-7|-|-
CASSVGTETSYEQYF
TGTGCCAGCAGCGTAGGGACAGAAACATCCTACGAGCAGTACTTC
>TRBV5-5|TRBJ1-1|-|-
CASSLRAEAFF
TGTGCCAGCAGCTTACGCGCTGAAGCTTTCTTT
>TRBV2|TRBJ1-2|-|-
CASRQGNYGYTF
TGTGCCAGCAGGCAGGGAAACTATGGCTACACCTTC
>TRBV19|TRBJ1-5|-|-
CASSMEGVPNQPQHF
TGTGCCAGTAGTATGGAAGGAGTCCCCAATCAGCCCCAGCATTTT
>TRBV12-2|TRBJ2-6|-|-
CASRPDVPGANVLTF
TGTGCAAGTCGCCCAGATGTGCCTGGGGCCAACGTCCTGACTTTC
>TRBV18|TRBJ2-7|-|-
CASSHGTERLHEQYF
TGTGCCAGCTCACACGGGACCGAGAGACTACACGAGCAGTACTTC
>TRBV7-2|TRBJ2-7|-|-
CASSLEQGGYEQYF
TGTGCCAGCAGCTTAGAACAGGGTGGCTACGAGCAGTACTTC
>TRBV5-1|TRBJ2-1|TRBD2|-
CASSLRAGDSPNEQFF
TGCGCCAGCAGCTTAAGAGCGGGAGACTCCCCCAATGAGCAGTTCTTC
>TRBV7-2|TRBJ1-2|-|-
CASSLAGGSYGYTF
TGTGCCAGCAGCTTAGCGGGGGGATCCTATGGCTACACCTTC
>TRBV6-5|TRBJ1-1|-|-
CASSSMGNTEAFF
TGTGCCAGCAGTAGTATGGGAAACACTGAAGCTTTCTTT
>TRBV28|TRBJ1-6|-|-
CASSFRESDWGPLHF
TGTGCCAGCAGTTTCCGCGAGTCTGATTGGGGGCCCCTCCACTTT
>TRBV7-2|TRBJ2-3|-|-
CASRWNRGGGGDTQYF
TGTGCCAGCAGATGGAACAGGGGAGGCGGTGGGGATACGCAGTATTTT
>TRBV19|TRBJ2-7|-|-
CASRPGNSYEQYF
TGTGCCAGTAGACCGGGAAATTCCTACGAGCAGTACTTC
>TRBV7-2|TRBJ1-2|-|-
CASSLVAAYGYTF
TGTGCCAGCAGCTTAGTGGCGGCGTATGGCTACACCTTC
>TRBV2|TRBJ1-1|TRBD1|-
CASKGGGGYTTGTEAFF
TGTGCCAGCAAAGGGGGAGGGGGCTACACCACGGGCACTGAAGCTTTCTTT
>TRBV19|TRBJ1-2|-|-
CASIMGTGHFYTF
TGTGCCAGTATCATGGGGACGGGACACTTCTACACCTTC
>TRBV9|TRBJ2-2|-|-
CASSVVGSDTGELFF
TGTGCCAGCAGCGTAGTCGGGAGTGACACCGGGGAGCTGTTTTTT
>TRBV20-1|TRBJ2-6|-|-
CSATGANVLTF
TGCAGTGCTACGGGGGCCAACGTCCTGACTTTC